This TCR beta chain originates from a study of OX40 agonist ivuxolimab in advanced cancers. Study information: Ivuxolimab was delivered to patients intravenously every 2 weeks at doses spanning 0.01 to 10 mg/kg. Three patients had partial responses: one hepatocellular carcinoma, two cutaneous melanoma. Patients with hepatocellular carcinoma, melanoma, renal cell or head and neck cancer made up the dose-escalation patients.

CDR1 is SGHNT, CDR2 YYREEE, per germline (reference sequence). The CDR3 covers 16 residues. Germline trimming cut 4 bases from V and 2 bases from J; bases unmatched to any gene: 6. Here immunoSEQ multiplex PCR was the method, and the copy in TCRdb shows in-frame clones only, minus some. Among over 75,000 clones listed, approximately 91% were seen once. This TCR derives from an adult with an advanced solid tumor such as melanoma, head and neck, liver or kidney cancer. The sequenced sample was CD4+ or CD8+ T cells sorted from blood, obtained in a trial of the OX40 agonist ivuxolimab. The V and J genes are TRBV5-4 and TRBJ2-3, with 11 bases aligning to TRBD2. The CDR3 DNA is TGTGCCAGCAGCAAAATAGCGGGAGGGAACACAGATACGCAGTATTTT. Translated: CASSKIAGGNTDTQYF.